This T cell receptor (beta chain) is drawn from a study of CD8 T cells in ankylosing spondylitis. Library preparation for TCR beta used quantitative 5'-RACE with molecular barcodes. One entry per CDR3 protein results from TCRdb running MiXCR on the 5' RACE reads. The sample lists about 800,000 distinct CDR3 sequences, 12% occurring once. Overall study results and limits: In synovial fluid and blood from reactive arthritis, some motif variants were previously reported. Significant enrichment of disease-linked clones was reported in matched ankylosing spondylitis synovial fluid. Seven to nine highly homologous variants formed a TCR beta motif that appeared characteristic of ankylosing spondylitis blood.

Note on this clonotype: Its specificity is unknown. The junction does not match germline at one end; this may be a read error.

CDR1 and CDR2 from the germline V gene are MDHEN and SYDVKM. The CDR3 has 13 residues. This clonotype was sampled from a male donor with ankylosing spondylitis. The V and J genes are TRBV28 and TRBJ1-1; a possible D gene is TRBD1 (6 bases). The sequencing sample was made of blood, either unsorted or a sorted T cell fraction (not recorded which). CDR3 protein: CASSLQGYTEASF. The CDR3 DNA is TGTGCCAGCAGTTTACAGGGGTACACTGAAGCTTCCTTT.